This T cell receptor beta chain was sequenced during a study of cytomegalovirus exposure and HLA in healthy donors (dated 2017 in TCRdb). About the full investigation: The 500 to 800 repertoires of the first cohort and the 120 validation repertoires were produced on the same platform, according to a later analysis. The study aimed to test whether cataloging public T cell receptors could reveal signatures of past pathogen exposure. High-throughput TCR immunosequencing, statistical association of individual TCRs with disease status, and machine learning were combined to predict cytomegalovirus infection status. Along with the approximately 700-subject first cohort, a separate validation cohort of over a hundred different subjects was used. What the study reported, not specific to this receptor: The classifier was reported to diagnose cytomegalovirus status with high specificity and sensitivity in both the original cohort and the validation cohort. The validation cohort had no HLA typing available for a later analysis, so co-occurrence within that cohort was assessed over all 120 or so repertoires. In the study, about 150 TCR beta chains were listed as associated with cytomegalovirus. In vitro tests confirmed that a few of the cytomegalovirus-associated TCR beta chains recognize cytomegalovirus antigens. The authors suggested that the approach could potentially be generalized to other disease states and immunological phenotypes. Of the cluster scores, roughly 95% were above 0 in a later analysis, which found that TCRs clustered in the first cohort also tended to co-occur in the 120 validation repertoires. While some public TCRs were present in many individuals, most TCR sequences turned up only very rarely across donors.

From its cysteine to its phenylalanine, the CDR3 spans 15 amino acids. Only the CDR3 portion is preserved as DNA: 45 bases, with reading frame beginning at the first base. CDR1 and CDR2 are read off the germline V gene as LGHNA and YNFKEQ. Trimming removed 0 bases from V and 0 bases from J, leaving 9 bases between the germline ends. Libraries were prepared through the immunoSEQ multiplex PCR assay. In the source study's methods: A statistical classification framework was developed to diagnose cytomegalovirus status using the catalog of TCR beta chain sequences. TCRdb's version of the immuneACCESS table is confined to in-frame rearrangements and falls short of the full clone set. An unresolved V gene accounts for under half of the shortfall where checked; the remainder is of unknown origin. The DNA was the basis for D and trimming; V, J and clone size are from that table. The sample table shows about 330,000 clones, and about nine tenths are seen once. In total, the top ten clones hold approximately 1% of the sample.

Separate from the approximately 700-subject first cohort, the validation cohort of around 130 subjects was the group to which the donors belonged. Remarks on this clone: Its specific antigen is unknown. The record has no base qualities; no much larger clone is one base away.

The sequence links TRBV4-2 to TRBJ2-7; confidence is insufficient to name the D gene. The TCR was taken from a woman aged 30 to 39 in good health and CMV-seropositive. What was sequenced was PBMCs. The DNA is TGTGCCAGCAGCCAAGATCCCGACCCCTCCTACGAGCAGTACTTC. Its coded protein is CASSQDPDPSYEQYF.